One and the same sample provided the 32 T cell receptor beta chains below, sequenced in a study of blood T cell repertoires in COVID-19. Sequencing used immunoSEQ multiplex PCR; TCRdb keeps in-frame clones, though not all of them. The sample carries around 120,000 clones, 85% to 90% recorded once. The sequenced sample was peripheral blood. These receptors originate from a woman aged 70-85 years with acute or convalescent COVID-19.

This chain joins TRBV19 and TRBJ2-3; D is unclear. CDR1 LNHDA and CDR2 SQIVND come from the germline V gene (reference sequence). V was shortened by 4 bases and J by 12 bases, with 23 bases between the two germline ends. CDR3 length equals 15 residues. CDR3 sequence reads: CASSKAGIETVPQYF. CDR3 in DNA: TGTGCCAGTAGTAAAGCAGGTATTGAAACAGTCCCCCAGTATTTT.

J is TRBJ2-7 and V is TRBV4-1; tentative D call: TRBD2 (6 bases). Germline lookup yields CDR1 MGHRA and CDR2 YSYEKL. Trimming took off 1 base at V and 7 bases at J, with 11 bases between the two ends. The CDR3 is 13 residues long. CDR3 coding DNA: TGCGCCAGCAGCCAAGCCGTGGGGGGAGAGCAGTACTTC. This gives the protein CASSQAVGGEQYF.

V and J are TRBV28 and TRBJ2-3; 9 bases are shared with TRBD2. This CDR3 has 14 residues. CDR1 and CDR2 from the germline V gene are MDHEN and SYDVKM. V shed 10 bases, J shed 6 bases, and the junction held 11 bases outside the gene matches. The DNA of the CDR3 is TGTGCCACCCTTCGGCGGGGGGGCTGGGATACGCAGTATTTT. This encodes CATLRRGGWDTQYF.

The CDR3 DNA reads as TGTGCCAGCACGGGGGGGAAAGACTACGAGCAGTACTTC. This codes for CASTGGKDYEQYF. This sequence joins TRBV6-5 and TRBJ2-7; 8 nucleotides align to TRBD2. The CDR3 spans 13 residues. With 7 bases clipped from V and 3 bases from J, the junction kept 5 bases outside the gene matches. Germline CDR1 is MNHEY and CDR2 is SVGAGI.

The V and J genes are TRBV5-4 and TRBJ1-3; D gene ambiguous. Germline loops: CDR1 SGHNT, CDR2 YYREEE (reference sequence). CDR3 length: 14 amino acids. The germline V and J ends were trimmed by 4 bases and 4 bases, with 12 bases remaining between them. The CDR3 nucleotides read TGTGCCAGCAGCCGTGGAGGGCCGGGAAACACCATATATTTT. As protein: CASSRGGPGNTIYF.

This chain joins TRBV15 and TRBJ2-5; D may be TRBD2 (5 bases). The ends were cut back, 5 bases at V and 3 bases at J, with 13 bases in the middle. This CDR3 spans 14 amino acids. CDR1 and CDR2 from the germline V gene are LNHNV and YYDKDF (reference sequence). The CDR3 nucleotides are TGTGCCACCAGCTTTTGGAGTAGCGAAGAGACCCAGTACTTC. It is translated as CATSFWSSEETQYF. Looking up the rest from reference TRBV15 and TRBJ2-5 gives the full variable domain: DAMVIQNPRYQVTQFGKPVTLSCSQTLNHNVMYWYQQKSSQAPKLLFHYYDKDFNNEADTPDNFQSRRPNTSFCFLDIRSPGLGDTAMYLCATSFWSSEETQYFGPGTRLLVL.

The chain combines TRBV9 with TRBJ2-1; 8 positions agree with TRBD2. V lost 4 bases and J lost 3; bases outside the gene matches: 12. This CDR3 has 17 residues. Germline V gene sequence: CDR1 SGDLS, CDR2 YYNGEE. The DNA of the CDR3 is TGTGCCAGCAGCTCCAACTCCCAGCGGGGGAGCTACAATGAGCAGTTCTTC. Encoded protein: CASSSNSQRGSYNEQFF.

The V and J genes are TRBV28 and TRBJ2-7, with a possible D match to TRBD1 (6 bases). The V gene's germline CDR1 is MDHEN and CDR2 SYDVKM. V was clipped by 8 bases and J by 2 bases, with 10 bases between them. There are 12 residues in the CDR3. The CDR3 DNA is TGTGCCAGCCAAAGACAGGCCTACGAGCAGTACTTC. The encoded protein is CASQRQAYEQYF. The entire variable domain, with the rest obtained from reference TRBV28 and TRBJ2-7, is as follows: DVKVTQSSRYLVKRTGEKVFLECVQDMDHENMFWYRQDPGLGLRLIYFSYDVKMKEKGDIPEGYSVSREKKERFSLILESASTNQTSMYLCASQRQAYEQYFGPGTRLTVT.

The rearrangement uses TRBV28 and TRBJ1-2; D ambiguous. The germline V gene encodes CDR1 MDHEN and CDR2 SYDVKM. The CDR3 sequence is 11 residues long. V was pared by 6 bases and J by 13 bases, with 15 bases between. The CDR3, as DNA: TGTGCCAGCAGCACAGCAGTTCAGACCACCTTC. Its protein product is CASSTAVQTTF.

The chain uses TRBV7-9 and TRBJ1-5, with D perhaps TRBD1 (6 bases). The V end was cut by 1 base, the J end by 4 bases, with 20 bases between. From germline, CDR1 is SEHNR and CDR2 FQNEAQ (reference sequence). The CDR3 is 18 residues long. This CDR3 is CASSLDVVKGVGNQPQHF. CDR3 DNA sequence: TGTGCCAGCAGCTTAGACGTGGTTAAGGGGGTTGGGAATCAGCCCCAGCATTTT.

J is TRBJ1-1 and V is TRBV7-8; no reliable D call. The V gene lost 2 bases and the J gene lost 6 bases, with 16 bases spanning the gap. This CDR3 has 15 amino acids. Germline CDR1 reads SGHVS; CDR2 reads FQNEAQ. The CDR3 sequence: CASSLFSSIGAEAFF. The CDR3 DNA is TGTGCCAGCAGCTTATTCTCCTCGATAGGAGCTGAAGCTTTCTTT.

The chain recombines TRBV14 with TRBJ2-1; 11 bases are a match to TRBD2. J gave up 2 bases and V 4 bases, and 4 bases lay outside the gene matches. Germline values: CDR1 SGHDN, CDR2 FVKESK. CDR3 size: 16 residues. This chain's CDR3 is CASSPGLAVAYNEQFF. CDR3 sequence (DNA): TGTGCCAGCAGCCCGGGACTAGCGGTCGCCTACAATGAGCAGTTCTTC.

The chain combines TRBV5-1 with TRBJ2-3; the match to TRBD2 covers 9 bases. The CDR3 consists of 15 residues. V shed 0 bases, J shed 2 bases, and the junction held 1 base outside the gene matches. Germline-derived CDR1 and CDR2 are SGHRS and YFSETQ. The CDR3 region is CASSLVAGDTDTQYF. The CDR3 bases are TGCGCCAGCAGCTTGGTAGCGGGGGACACAGATACGCAGTATTTT.

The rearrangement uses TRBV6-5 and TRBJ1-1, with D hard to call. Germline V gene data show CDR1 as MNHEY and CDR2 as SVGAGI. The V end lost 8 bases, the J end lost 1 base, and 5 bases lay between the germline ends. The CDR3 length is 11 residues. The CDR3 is CASRGNTEAFF. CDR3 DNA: TGTGCCAGCCGGGGGAACACTGAAGCTTTCTTT.

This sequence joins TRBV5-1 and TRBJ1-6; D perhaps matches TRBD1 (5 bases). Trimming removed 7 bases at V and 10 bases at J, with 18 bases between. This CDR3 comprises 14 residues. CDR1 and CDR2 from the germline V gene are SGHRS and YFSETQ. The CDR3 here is CASSLDGGDSPLHF. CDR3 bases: TGCGCCAGCTCTCTCGACGGGGGGGACTCACCCCTCCACTTT.

CDR3: CASSQTGAGELFF. The CDR3 DNA reads TGTGCCAGCAGCCAGACAGGGGCCGGGGAGCTGTTTTTT. V gene TRBV3-1 (or the pseudogene TRBV3-2) combines with J gene TRBJ2-2, with TRBD1 identical over 8 bases. Germline CDR1 reads LGHDT; CDR2 reads YNNKEL (reference sequence). V was pared by 3 bases and J by 6 bases, with 0 bases of the junction left unmatched. The CDR3 sequence is 13 residues long.

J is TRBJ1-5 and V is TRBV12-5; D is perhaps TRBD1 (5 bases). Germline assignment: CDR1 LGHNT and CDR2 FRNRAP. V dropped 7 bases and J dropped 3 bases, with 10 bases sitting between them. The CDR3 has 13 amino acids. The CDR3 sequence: CASDGGPNQPQHF. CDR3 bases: TGTGCTAGTGACGGGGGACCCAATCAGCCCCAGCATTTT.

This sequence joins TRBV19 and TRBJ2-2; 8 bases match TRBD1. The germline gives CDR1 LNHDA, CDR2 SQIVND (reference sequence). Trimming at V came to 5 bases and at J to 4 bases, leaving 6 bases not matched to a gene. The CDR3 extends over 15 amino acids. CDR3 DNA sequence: TGTGCCAGTAGTGCCAGGGGGCTGGGCACCGGGGAGCTGTTTTTT. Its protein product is CASSARGLGTGELFF.

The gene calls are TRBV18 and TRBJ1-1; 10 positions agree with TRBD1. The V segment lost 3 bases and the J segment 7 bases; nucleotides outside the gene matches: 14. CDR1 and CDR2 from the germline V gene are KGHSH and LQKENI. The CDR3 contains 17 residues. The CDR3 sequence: CASSPFADRGVQDEAFF. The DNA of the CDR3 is TGTGCCAGCTCACCCTTCGCGGACAGGGGGGTTCAAGATGAAGCTTTCTTT.

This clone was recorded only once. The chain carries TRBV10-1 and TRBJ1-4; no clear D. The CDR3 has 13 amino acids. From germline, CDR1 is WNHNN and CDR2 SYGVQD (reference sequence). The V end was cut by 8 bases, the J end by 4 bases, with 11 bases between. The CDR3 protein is CASVTGYNEKLFF. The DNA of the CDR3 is TGCGCCAGCGTTACGGGGTATAATGAAAAACTGTTTTTT.

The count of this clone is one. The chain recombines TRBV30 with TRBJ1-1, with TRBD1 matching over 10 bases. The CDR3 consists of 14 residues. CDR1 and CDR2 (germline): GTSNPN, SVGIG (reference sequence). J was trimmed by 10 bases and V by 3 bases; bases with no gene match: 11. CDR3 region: CAWSGRQGAGIAFF. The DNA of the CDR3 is TGTGCCTGGAGCGGCCGACAGGGGGCTGGGATAGCTTTCTTT.

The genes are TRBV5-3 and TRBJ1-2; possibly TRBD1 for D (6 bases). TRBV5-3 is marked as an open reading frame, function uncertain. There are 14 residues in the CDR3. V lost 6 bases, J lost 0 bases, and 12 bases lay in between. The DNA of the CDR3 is TGTGCCAGAAACCGACAGGTCCCTAACTATGGCTACACCTTC. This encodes CARNRQVPNYGYTF.

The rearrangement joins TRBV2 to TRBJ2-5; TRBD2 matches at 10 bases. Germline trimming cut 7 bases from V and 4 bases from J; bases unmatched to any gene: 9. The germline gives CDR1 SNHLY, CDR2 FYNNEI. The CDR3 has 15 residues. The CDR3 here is CASNIAGGSGETQYF. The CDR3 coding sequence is TGTGCCAGCAATATAGCGGGGGGAAGCGGAGAGACCCAGTACTTC.

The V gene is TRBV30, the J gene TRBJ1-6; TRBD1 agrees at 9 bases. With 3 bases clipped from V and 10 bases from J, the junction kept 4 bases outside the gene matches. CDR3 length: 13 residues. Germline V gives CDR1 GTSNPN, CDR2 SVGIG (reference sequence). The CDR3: CAWRDRGRSPLHF. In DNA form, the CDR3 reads TGTGCCTGGAGGGACAGGGGAAGATCACCCCTCCACTTT. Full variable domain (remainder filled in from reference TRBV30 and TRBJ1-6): SQTIHQWPATLVQPVGSPLSLECTVEGTSNPNLYWYRQAAGRGLQLLFYSVGIGQISSEVPQNLSASRPQDRQFILSSKKLLLSDSGFYLCAWRDRGRSPLHFGNGTRLTVT.

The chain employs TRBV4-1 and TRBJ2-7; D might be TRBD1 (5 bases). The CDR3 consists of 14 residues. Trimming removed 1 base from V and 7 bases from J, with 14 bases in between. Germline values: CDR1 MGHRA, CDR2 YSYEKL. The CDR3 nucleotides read TGCGCCAGCAGCCAAGTTGGCCAGGGATGGGAGCAGTACTTC. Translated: CASSQVGQGWEQYF.

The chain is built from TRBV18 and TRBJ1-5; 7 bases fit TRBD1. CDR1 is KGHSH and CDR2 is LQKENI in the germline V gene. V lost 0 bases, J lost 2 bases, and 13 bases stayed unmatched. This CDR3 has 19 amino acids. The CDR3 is CASSPPGTWTGSGNQPQHF. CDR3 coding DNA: TGTGCCAGCTCACCACCGGGGACCTGGACAGGTTCAGGCAATCAGCCCCAGCATTTT.

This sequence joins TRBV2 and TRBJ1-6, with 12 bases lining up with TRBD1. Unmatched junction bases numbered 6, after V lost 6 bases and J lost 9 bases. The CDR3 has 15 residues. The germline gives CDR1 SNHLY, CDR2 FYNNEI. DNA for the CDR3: TGTGCCAGCAGGGGGACAGGGGGCGATGTTTCACCCCTCCACTTT. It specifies CASRGTGGDVSPLHF.

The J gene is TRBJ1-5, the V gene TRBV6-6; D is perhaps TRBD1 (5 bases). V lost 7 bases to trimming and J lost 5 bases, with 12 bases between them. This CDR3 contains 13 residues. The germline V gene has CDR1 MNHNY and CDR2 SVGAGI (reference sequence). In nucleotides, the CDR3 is TGTGCCAGCATGGGGTGGGGGGATCAGCCCCAGCATTTT. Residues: CASMGWGDQPQHF.

CDR3 in amino acids: CAWAAADTSNYGYTF. In DNA, the CDR3 is TGTGCCTGGGCCGCCGCGGACACTTCTAACTATGGCTACACCTTC. This chain links TRBV30 with TRBJ1-2; the D gene is possibly TRBD1 (5 bases). Germline values: CDR1 GTSNPN, CDR2 SVGIG (reference sequence). This CDR3 has 15 residues. The germline V and J ends were trimmed by 5 bases and 0 bases, with 16 bases remaining between them.

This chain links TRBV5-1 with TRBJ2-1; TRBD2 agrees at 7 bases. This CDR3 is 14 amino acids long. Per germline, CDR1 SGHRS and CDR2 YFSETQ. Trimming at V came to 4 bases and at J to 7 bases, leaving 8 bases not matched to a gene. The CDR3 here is CASSGGRGGNEQFF. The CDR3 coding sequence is TGCGCCAGCAGCGGAGGGAGGGGCGGGAATGAGCAGTTCTTC.

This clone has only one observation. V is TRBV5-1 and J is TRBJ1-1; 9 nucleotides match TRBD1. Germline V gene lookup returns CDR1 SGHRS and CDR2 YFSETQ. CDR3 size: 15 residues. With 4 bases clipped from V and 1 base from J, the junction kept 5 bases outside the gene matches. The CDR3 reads CASSLQGAGNTEAFF. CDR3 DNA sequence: TGCGCCAGCAGCCTACAGGGGGCCGGGAACACTGAAGCTTTCTTT.

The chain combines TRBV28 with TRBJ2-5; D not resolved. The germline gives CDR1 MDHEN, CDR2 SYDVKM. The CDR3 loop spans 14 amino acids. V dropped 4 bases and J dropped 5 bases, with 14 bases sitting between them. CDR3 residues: CASSSLQFVETQYF. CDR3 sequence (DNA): TGTGCCAGCAGTTCCCTCCAGTTTGTGGAGACCCAGTACTTC.